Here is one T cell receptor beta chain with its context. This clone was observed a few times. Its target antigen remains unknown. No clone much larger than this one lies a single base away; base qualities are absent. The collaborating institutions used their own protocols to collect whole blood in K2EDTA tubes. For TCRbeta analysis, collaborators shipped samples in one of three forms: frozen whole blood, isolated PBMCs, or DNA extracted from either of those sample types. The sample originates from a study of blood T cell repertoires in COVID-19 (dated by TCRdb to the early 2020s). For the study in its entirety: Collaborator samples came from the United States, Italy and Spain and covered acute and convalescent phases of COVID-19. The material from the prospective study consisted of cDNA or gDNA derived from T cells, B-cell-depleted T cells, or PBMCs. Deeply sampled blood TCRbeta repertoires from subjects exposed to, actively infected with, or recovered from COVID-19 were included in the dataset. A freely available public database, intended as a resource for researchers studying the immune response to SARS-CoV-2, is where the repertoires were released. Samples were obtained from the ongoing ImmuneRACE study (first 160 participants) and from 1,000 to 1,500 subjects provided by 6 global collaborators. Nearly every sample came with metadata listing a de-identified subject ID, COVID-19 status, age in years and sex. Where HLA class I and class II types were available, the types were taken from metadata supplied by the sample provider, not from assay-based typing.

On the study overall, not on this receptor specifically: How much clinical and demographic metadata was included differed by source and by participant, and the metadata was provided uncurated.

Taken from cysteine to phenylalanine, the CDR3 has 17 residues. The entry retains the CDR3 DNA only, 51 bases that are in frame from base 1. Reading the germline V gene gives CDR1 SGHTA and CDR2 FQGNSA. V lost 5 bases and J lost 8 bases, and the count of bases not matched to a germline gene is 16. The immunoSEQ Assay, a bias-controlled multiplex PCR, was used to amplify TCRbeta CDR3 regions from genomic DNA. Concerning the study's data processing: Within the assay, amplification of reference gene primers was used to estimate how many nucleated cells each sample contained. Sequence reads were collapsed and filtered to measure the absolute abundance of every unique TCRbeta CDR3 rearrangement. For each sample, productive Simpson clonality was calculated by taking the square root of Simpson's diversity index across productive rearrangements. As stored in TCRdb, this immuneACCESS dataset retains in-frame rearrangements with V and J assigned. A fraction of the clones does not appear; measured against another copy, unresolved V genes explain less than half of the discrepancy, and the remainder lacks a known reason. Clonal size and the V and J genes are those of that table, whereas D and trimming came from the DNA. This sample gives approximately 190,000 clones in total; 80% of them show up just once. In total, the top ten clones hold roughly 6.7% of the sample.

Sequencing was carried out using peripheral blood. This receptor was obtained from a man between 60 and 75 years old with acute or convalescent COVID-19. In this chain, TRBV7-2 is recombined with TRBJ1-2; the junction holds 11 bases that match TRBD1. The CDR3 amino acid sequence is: CASSDRGGTGGYRGYTF. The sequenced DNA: TGTGCCAGCAGCGACCGAGGAGGGACAGGGGGGTATCGAGGCTACACCTTC.